The 30 T cell receptor beta chains below were found in one sample sequenced in a study of blood T cells in healthy people across ages. Primers used in a second PCR of about 7 to 12 cycles were a sample-barcoded 5' primer and a J-beta primer mix. Using its own MiXCR run on the 5' RACE reads, TCRdb lists one record per CDR3 protein. The repertoire has about 760,000 distinct CDR3 sequences, approximately 25% of them found once; the top ten carry more than 8%. These same records also appear under a second study, on T cells of mothers and their children.

The sequencing input was blood. The receptors stem from a boy younger than 18 in good health.

This sequence joins TRBV20-1 and TRBJ1-2; 8 nucleotides agree with TRBD1. The CDR3 totals 15 residues. Trimming took 1 base from V and 8 from J; bases not matched to a gene: 12. In germline, CDR1 is DFQATT, CDR2 SNEGSKA (reference sequence). The CDR3 loop is CSARAQTGAIQGYTF. For the CDR3, the DNA is TGCAGTGCTAGAGCCCAGACAGGGGCGATTCAGGGCTACACCTTC.

About this clonotype itself: The germline gene is not matched at one end of the junction; a read error may be the cause. The rearrangement links TRBV20-1 to TRBJ1-3; possible D gene TRBD1, 5 bases. This CDR3 is 15 amino acids long. Germline V gene lookup returns CDR1 DFQATT and CDR2 SNEGSKA (reference sequence). CDR3 bases: TGCAGTGCCTACCGAGAAAGCAGGGCTGGAAACACCATATACTTT. It yields the protein CSAYRESRAGNTIYF.

This clonotype was seen a handful of times. The chain employs TRBV29-1 and TRBJ2-5; no clear D gene. Germline loops: CDR1 SQVTM, CDR2 ANQGSEA. The CDR3 covers 14 residues. The V and J ends lost 6 bases and 0 bases respectively, with 14 bases between them. CDR3: CSVKEARNQETQYF. The CDR3 nucleotides read TGCAGCGTCAAAGAGGCCCGGAACCAAGAGACCCAGTACTTC.

The rearrangement uses TRBV3-1 and TRBJ1-2, with TRBD1 as a possible D gene (6 bases). Trimming cost V 1 base and J 5 bases, with 20 bases left between them. This CDR3 region has 17 residues. The germline gives CDR1 LGHDT, CDR2 YNNKEL (reference sequence). CDR3 residues: CASSQAGDGLISYGYTF. The CDR3 region has the DNA TGTGCCAGCAGCCAAGCAGGGGACGGTCTTATCTCTTATGGCTACACCTTC.

A few counts support this clonotype. V is TRBV5-1 and J is TRBJ2-3; 9 nucleotides agree with TRBD2. This CDR3 has 16 amino acids. Germline trimming cut 6 bases from V and 4 bases from J; bases unmatched to any gene: 12. Germline loops: CDR1 SGHRS, CDR2 YFSETQ. The chain's CDR3 is CASTPRGGRAPDTQYF. The CDR3, as DNA: TGCGCCAGCACCCCCAGGGGCGGGAGGGCCCCAGATACGCAGTATTTT. Full variable domain (remainder filled in from reference TRBV5-1 and TRBJ2-3): KAGVTQTPRYLIKTRGQQVTLSCSPISGHRSVSWYQQTPGQGLQFLFEYFSETQRNKGNFPGRFSGRQFSNSRSEMNVSTLELGDSALYLCASTPRGGRAPDTQYFGPGTRLTVL.

The chain uses TRBV11-2 and TRBJ2-7; TRBD2 agrees at 11 bases. Per the germline V gene, CDR1 is SGHAT and CDR2 is FQNNGV. The CDR3 is 14 amino acids. J lost 4 bases, V lost 8 bases, and 7 bases had no gene match. The CDR3 is CASAPVAGGYEQYF. CDR3 bases: TGTGCCAGCGCCCCGGTAGCGGGAGGGTACGAGCAGTACTTC.

The chain is built from TRBV20-1 and TRBJ2-5; 14 bases line up with TRBD2. The CDR3 totals 15 residues. Per germline, CDR1 DFQATT and CDR2 SNEGSKA (reference sequence). Trimming at V came to 3 bases and at J to 3 bases, leaving 3 bases not matched to a gene. For the CDR3, the DNA is TGCAGTGCTAGTGCGGGACTAGCGGGGGAAGAGACCCAGTACTTC. Its protein is CSASAGLAGEETQYF.

The chain couples TRBV6-1 to TRBJ2-1; unclear D gene. CDR1 and CDR2 from the germline V gene are MNHNS and SASEGT. The CDR3 consists of 15 residues. Between the trimmed V and J ends, which lost 1 base and 10 bases, there was a span of 17 bases. CDR3 DNA sequence: TGTGCCAGCAGTGAAGGTGGTGTCCCTTTCTACGAGCAGTTCTTC. Amino acid sequence: CASSEGGVPFYEQFF.

The chain recombines TRBV7-9 with TRBJ2-3; 7 nucleotides agree with TRBD1. Per the germline V gene, CDR1 is SEHNR and CDR2 is FQNEAQ (reference sequence). CDR3 length: 15 amino acids. After removal of 5 bases from V and 1 base from J, the junction contained 6 bases not matched to a gene. The chain's CDR3 is CASSTGQAGTDTQYF. CDR3 nucleotide sequence: TGTGCCAGCAGCACTGGACAGGCGGGCACAGATACGCAGTATTTT.

This clonotype appeared a few times. The rearrangement links TRBV4-1 to TRBJ2-5; D unresolved. The J call is in doubt because the DNA end fits TRBJ2-1 better. Germline V CDR1 and CDR2: MGHRA, YSYEKL. This CDR3 comprises 13 residues. Here the CDR3 DNA reads TGCGCCAGCAGCCAAGAGGGCCACAATGAGCAGTTCTTC. Translating it yields CASSQEGHNEQFF.

The rearrangement uses TRBV28 and TRBJ2-5, with 8 positions matching TRBD1. The last part of the DNA fits TRBJ2-7 better; the J call may be wrong. The CDR3 runs 15 residues. The germline V gene has CDR1 MDHEN and CDR2 SYDVKM. The CDR3 protein is CATRPRDRPSYEQYF. The CDR3 region has the DNA TGTGCCACCCGCCCCCGGGACAGGCCCTCCTACGAGCAGTACTTC.

The sample holds a few counts of this clonotype. V gene TRBV25-1 combines with J gene TRBJ1-6; D unclear. There are 11 residues in the CDR3. The ends were cut back, 2 bases at V and 14 bases at J, with 7 bases in the middle. Germline-derived CDR1 and CDR2 are MGHDK and SYGVNS. The CDR3 region is CASSESTALHF. The CDR3 DNA reads TGTGCCAGCAGTGAAAGTACTGCCCTCCACTTT.

The V call is TRBV6-5, the J call TRBJ1-1; D unresolved. V was clipped by 0 bases and J by 7 bases, with 9 bases between them. There are 13 residues in the CDR3. CDR1 is MNHEY and CDR2 is SVGAGI in the germline V gene. The CDR3 reads CASSYSLAIEAFF. DNA for the CDR3: TGTGCCAGCAGTTACTCACTAGCCATTGAAGCTTTCTTT.

The rearrangement joins TRBV20-1 to TRBJ2-6; D may be TRBD1 (6 bases). V was cut by 1 base and J by 0 bases, with 13 bases left in between. This CDR3 comprises 17 residues. The germline CDR1 and CDR2 sequences are DFQATT and SNEGSKA (reference sequence). CDR3 residues: CSARAPDSDSGANVLTF. As DNA, the CDR3 is TGCAGTGCTAGAGCTCCGGACAGTGACTCTGGGGCCAACGTCCTGACTTTC.

This clonotype has more than one count but fewer than ten. The chain recombines TRBV19 with TRBJ1-1, with D possibly matching TRBD1 (6 bases). The CDR3 length is 13 residues. V was shortened by 3 bases and J by 8 bases, with 13 bases between the two germline ends. Germline loops: CDR1 LNHDA, CDR2 SQIVND (reference sequence). CDR3 nucleotide sequence: TGTGCCAGTAGTATGGGGGGCGCGGGAGAAGCTTTCTTT. Translated: CASSMGGAGEAFF.

This clonotype was detected many times. V gene TRBV7-6 combines with J gene TRBJ1-4, with a tentative D call TRBD1 (5 bases). Germline V lookup: CDR1 SGHVS, CDR2 FNYEAQ. The V gene lost 3 bases and the J gene lost 2 bases, with 7 bases spanning the gap. The CDR3 extends over 14 amino acids. Here the CDR3 DNA reads TGTGCCAGCAGCTTCGGGGGTACTAATGAAAAACTGTTTTTT. Amino acids: CASSFGGTNEKLFF.

This clonotype occurred a few times. The V call is TRBV9, the J call TRBJ1-4; unclear D gene. CDR1 is SGDLS, CDR2 YYNGEE, per germline. V lost 3 bases and J 8 bases, leaving 14 bases between the germline ends. This CDR3 has 14 residues. The CDR3 is CASSAWKNREKLFF. CDR3 coding DNA: TGTGCCAGCAGCGCCTGGAAAAATCGCGAAAAACTGTTTTTT.

This chain connects TRBV3-1 to TRBJ1-4, with TRBD1 identical over 7 bases. Germline CDR1 LGHDT, CDR2 YNNKEL (reference sequence). V shed 2 bases, J shed 6 bases, and the junction held 6 bases outside the gene matches. This CDR3 is built from 15 residues. The CDR3 sequence is CASSQLTGSDEKLFF. The CDR3 DNA sequence: TGTGCCAGCAGCCAACTGACAGGGAGCGATGAAAAACTGTTTTTT.

This sequence joins TRBV14 and TRBJ2-7; the D call may be TRBD1 or TRBD2 (6 bases each). Germline CDR1 and CDR2: SGHDN and FVKESK. The CDR3 totals 15 residues. V dropped 1 base and J dropped 1 base, with 11 bases sitting between them. The CDR3 sequence is CASSQGGARSYEQYF. For the CDR3, the DNA is TGTGCCAGCAGCCAAGGGGGGGCTAGATCCTACGAGCAGTACTTC.

This clonotype appeared a few times. The genes are TRBV9 and TRBJ2-1; a weak D match, TRBD1 (6 bases). The J call may be wrong; the DNA end is better matched by TRBJ2-7. From germline, CDR1 is SGDLS and CDR2 YYNGEE. CDR3 length equals 16 residues. CDR3 DNA: TGTGCCAGCAGCGCTACTGCCGGGACAATCGGCAACGAGCAGTACTTC. Protein sequence: CASSATAGTIGNEQYF.

The genes are TRBV5-1 and TRBJ2-6; D call uncertain. V was shortened by 2 bases and J by 0 bases, with 12 bases between the two germline ends. From germline, CDR1 is SGHRS and CDR2 YFSETQ. This CDR3 has 17 residues. The CDR3, as DNA: TGCGCCAGCAGCTTTGAGAGTTTTCCCTCTGGGGCCAACGTCCTGACTTTC. Encoded protein: CASSFESFPSGANVLTF. Complete variable domain (other parts from reference TRBV5-1 and TRBJ2-6): KAGVTQTPRYLIKTRGQQVTLSCSPISGHRSVSWYQQTPGQGLQFLFEYFSETQRNKGNFPGRFSGRQFSNSRSEMNVSTLELGDSALYLCASSFESFPSGANVLTFGAGSRLTVL.

This CDR3 is CSARVDRGDQPQHF. The CDR3, as DNA: TGCAGTGCTAGAGTTGACAGGGGGGATCAGCCCCAGCATTTT. The genes are TRBV20-1 and TRBJ1-5, with 9 bases that match TRBD1. The CDR3 has 14 amino acids. CDR1 and CDR2 from the germline V gene are DFQATT and SNEGSKA (reference sequence). With 1 base clipped from V and 5 bases from J, the junction kept 3 bases outside the gene matches.

The chain has TRBV9 and TRBJ2-1; a possible D gene is TRBD2 (7 bases). In germline, CDR1 is SGDLS, CDR2 YYNGEE. The V and J ends lost 7 bases and 6 bases respectively, with 17 bases between them. The CDR3 has 14 residues. The DNA for the CDR3 is TGTGCCAGCGGTGGGACGGGGGGCTTCAATGAGCAGTTCTTC. Residues: CASGGTGGFNEQFF. Full variable domain (outside the CDR3, taken from reference TRBV9 and TRBJ2-1): DSGVTQTPKHLITATGQRVTLRCSPRSGDLSVYWYQQSLDQGLQFLIQYYNGEERAKGNILERFSAQQFPDLHSELNLSSLELGDSALYFCASGGTGGFNEQFFGPGTRLTVL.

This clonotype has more than one count but fewer than ten. This chain connects TRBV29-1 to TRBJ1-2, with D possibly being TRBD1 (6 bases). CDR1 and CDR2 from the germline V gene are SQVTM and ANQGSEA. V was trimmed by 7 bases and J by 7 bases, leaving 10 bases between them. CDR3 length equals 10 residues. The CDR3 spells CSAGAGGYTF. In nucleotides, the CDR3 is TGCAGCGCAGGGGCAGGTGGCTACACCTTC. Based on the CDR3 plus reference TRBV29-1 and TRBJ1-2, the full variable domain is SAVISQKPSRDICQRGTSLTIQCQVDSQVTMMFWYRQQPGQSLTLIATANQGSEATYESGFVIDKFPISRPNLTFSTLTVSNMSPEDSSIYLCSAGAGGYTFGSGTRLTVV.

This clonotype has only a few counts. This chain links TRBV9 with TRBJ2-2; TRBD1 aligns across 10 bases. CDR1 and CDR2 from the germline V gene are SGDLS and YYNGEE. This CDR3 has 16 residues. Trimming cost V 4 bases and J 4 bases; bases outside gene matches: 7. The CDR3 sequence: CASSTGQGMGTGELFF. Here the CDR3 DNA reads TGTGCCAGCAGCACGGGACAGGGGATGGGCACCGGGGAGCTGTTTTTT.

This clonotype was seen more than once but under ten times. The genes are TRBV4-2 and TRBJ2-6; D might be TRBD1 or TRBD2, each matching 6 bases. Per the germline V gene, CDR1 is LGHNA and CDR2 is YNFKEQ. Trimming stripped 3 bases from V and 2 bases from J, with 14 bases between. CDR3 length: 17 amino acids. The chain's CDR3 is CASSHQTRGPGANVLTF. The CDR3, as DNA: TGTGCCAGCAGCCACCAAACTCGGGGGCCTGGGGCCAACGTCCTGACTTTC.

The J gene is TRBJ2-5, the V gene TRBV4-2, with TRBD2 matching over 11 bases. The CDR3 covers 18 residues. The junction had 8 bases not matched to a gene; V was cut back by 1 base and J by 1 base. Per the germline V gene, CDR1 is LGHNA and CDR2 is YNFKEQ. The CDR3 nucleotides are TGTGCCAGCAGCCAAGGGTCTAGCGGGGGGCAAGCCCAAGAGACCCAGTACTTC. It specifies CASSQGSSGGQAQETQYF.

This chain links TRBV29-1 with TRBJ1-1; no clear D gene. The V end was cut by 6 bases, the J end by 0 bases, with 14 bases between. CDR1 is SQVTM and CDR2 is ANQGSEA in the germline V gene. The CDR3 contains 14 residues. The CDR3 reads CSVREPGMNTEAFF. The CDR3 nucleotides are TGCAGCGTCCGGGAACCGGGGATGAACACTGAAGCTTTCTTT.

This clonotype was detected a few times. The chain is built from TRBV19 and TRBJ2-5; maybe TRBD1 (6 bases). CDR1 is LNHDA and CDR2 is SQIVND in the germline V gene (reference sequence). The CDR3 is 14 amino acids. Trimming left V 9 bases short and J 5 bases short, with 19 bases between. The CDR3 is CARTGQSKRETQYF. Written as DNA, the CDR3 is TGTGCCAGAACCGGACAGTCGAAAAGGGAGACCCAGTACTTC.

About this clonotype: The final CDR3 position lacks the conserved phenylalanine or tryptophan, pointing to a likely read error. The chain uses TRBV4-3 and TRBJ2-7; D gene ambiguous. From germline, CDR1 is LGHNA and CDR2 YSLEER. Trimming took 0 bases from V and 0 from J, leaving 9 bases between them. This CDR3 is 15 amino acids long. Here the CDR3 DNA reads TGCGCCAGCAGCCAAGAGCGGCACGGCTCCTACGAGCAGTACTCC. Amino acids: CASSQERHGSYEQYS.